A selection of T cell receptor beta chains follows, all from one sample in a study of blood T cell repertoires in COVID-19. The table came from immunoSEQ multiplex PCR; TCRdb's copy has only in-frame clones and leaves some out. The profile covers under 300,000 clones, with roughly 80% appearing a single time and approximately 4% taken by the ten largest. The specimen sequenced was peripheral blood. The receptor set was obtained from a woman aged 40 to 50 with active or convalescent COVID-19. CDR3s include the opening cysteine and the closing phenylalanine or tryptophan. The D gene is left open where the match is weak. Size is stated for part of the rows, as once, few or many counts, or as a class when the clone is expanded.

J	V	size	D	CDR3	DNA
TRBJ1-3	TRBV5-1	.	TRBD1	CASRTGTGGGNTIYF	TGCGCCAGCAGAACCGGGACAGGAGGTGGAAACACCATATATTTT
TRBJ2-5	TRBV30	.	TRBD1	CAWSRGTGGWETQYF	TGTGCCTGGAGTCGAGGGACAGGGGGCTGGGAGACCCAGTACTTC
TRBJ1-4	TRBV10-3	few	.	CAIDQGGEKLFF	TGTGCCATCGATCAGGGAGGAGAAAAACTGTTTTTT
TRBJ2-1	TRBV6-5	.	.	CASSYSMQGPNNEQFF	TGTGCCAGCAGTTACTCGATGCAGGGGCCAAACAATGAGCAGTTCTTC
TRBJ2-3	TRBV7-3	.	TRBD1	CASSSVPTGDRDTDTQYF	TGTGCCAGCAGCTCAGTTCCAACAGGGGACAGGGACACAGATACGCAGTATTTT
TRBJ2-7	TRBV5-1	.	TRBD2	CASSTGGGTYEQYF	TGCGCCAGCAGCACGGGCGGGGGAACCTACGAGCAGTACTTC
TRBJ1-2	TRBV7-9	.	.	CASSNPGQRGYTF	TGTGCCAGCAGCAACCCCGGTCAGCGTGGCTACACCTTC
TRBJ1-4	TRBV7-3	few	.	CASSLGSGEKLFF	TGTGCCAGCAGCTTAGGTTCAGGGGAAAAACTGTTTTTT
TRBJ1-6	TRBV23-1	few	.	CASSWGMSSYNSPLHF	TGCGCCAGCAGTTGGGGCATGAGCTCCTATAATTCACCCCTCCACTTT
TRBJ1-1	TRBV10-3	.	.	CAISEMGAQEAFF	TGTGCCATCAGTGAAATGGGGGCCCAGGAAGCTTTCTTT
TRBJ1-2	TRBV5-1	once	TRBD1	CASSSTGTYGYTF	TGCGCCAGCAGCTCGACAGGGACTTATGGCTACACCTTC
TRBJ1-1	TRBV4-2	few	.	CASSPQLLNTEAFF	TGTGCCAGCAGTCCCCAACTACTGAACACTGAAGCTTTCTTT
TRBJ1-2	TRBV3-1/TRBV3-2	.	.	CASSQGLRGAAGYTF	TGTGCCAGCAGCCAAGGCCTACGGGGGGCGGCTGGCTACACCTTC
TRBJ2-1	TRBV5-1	.	TRBD2	CASSLAGLAGAHNEQFF	TGCGCCAGCAGCTTGGCCGGACTAGCGGGGGCCCACAATGAGCAGTTCTTC
TRBJ2-2	TRBV3-1/TRBV3-2	once	.	CASSQMGGGSAGLFF	TGTGCCAGCAGCCAGATGGGGGGTGGATCCGCAGGGCTGTTTTTT
TRBJ1-5	TRBV5-4	.	.	CASSQGTPGNQPQHF	TGTGCCAGCAGTCAGGGCACCCCGGGCAATCAGCCCCAGCATTTT
TRBJ2-3	TRBV7-9	.	TRBD1	CASSLTTGGQDTQYF	TGTGCCAGCAGTCTTACCACAGGGGGCCAAGATACGCAGTATTTT
TRBJ1-6	TRBV6-5	.	.	CASTSEGPNSPLHF	TGTGCCAGCACCTCCGAGGGCCCTAATTCACCCCTCCACTTT
TRBJ1-5	TRBV23-1	.	TRBD1	CASSHQQGARGQPQHF	TGCGCCAGCAGTCACCAACAGGGGGCGCGCGGGCAGCCCCAGCATTTT
TRBJ1-1	TRBV29-1	.	.	CSARDLTEAFF	TGCAGCGCTCGGGATCTAACTGAAGCTTTCTTT
TRBJ2-7	TRBV15	.	.	CATSREGGAYEQYF	TGTGCCACCAGCAGAGAAGGAGGAGCTTACGAGCAGTACTTC
TRBJ1-2	TRBV6-5	.	TRBD1	CASSPGTGGVGYTF	TGTGCCAGCAGTCCGGGGACAGGGGGTGTTGGCTACACCTTC
TRBJ1-5	TRBV15	.	TRBD1	CATSRGQGVNQPQHF	TGTGCCACCAGCAGAGGACAGGGGGTCAATCAGCCCCAGCATTTT
TRBJ1-5	TRBV12-5	few	.	CASGETGLQPQHF	TGTGCTAGTGGCGAGACAGGCCTTCAGCCCCAGCATTTT
TRBJ2-7	TRBV3-1/TRBV3-2	.	TRBD2	CASTPSGGIEQYF	TGTGCCAGCACCCCTAGCGGGGGGATCGAGCAGTACTTC
TRBJ2-1	TRBV7-2	.	.	CASSFRGRGSNEQFF	TGTGCCAGCAGCTTTAGGGGGAGGGGAAGTAATGAGCAGTTCTTC
TRBJ1-2	TRBV15	.	.	CATSSRRSLPGTNYGYTF	TGTGCCACCAGCAGTCGGCGGTCCCTTCCGGGGACTAACTATGGCTACACCTTC
TRBJ1-1	TRBV9	few	TRBD1	CASSVGGQGRTEAFF	TGTGCCAGCAGCGTAGGTGGACAGGGCAGGACTGAAGCTTTCTTT
TRBJ2-3	TRBV5-1	.	.	CASSTDYNTQYF	TGCGCCAGCAGCACCGACTACAATACGCAGTATTTT
TRBJ1-1	TRBV7-3	.	.	CASSLGGAYTEAFF	TGTGCCAGCAGCTTAGGGGGGGCCTACACTGAAGCTTTCTTT
TRBJ1-3	TRBV10-3	.	.	CAISALEGGGNTIYF	TGTGCCATCAGCGCCCTTGAGGGAGGAGGAAACACCATATATTTT
TRBJ1-1	TRBV27	.	TRBD1	CASSRAGGSTEAFF	TGTGCCAGCAGTAGGGCAGGGGGCAGCACTGAAGCTTTCTTT
TRBJ1-3	TRBV3-1/TRBV3-2	.	.	CASSQTGGPGNTIYF	TGTGCCAGCAGCCAAACAGGAGGGCCTGGAAACACCATATATTTT
TRBJ2-5	TRBV14	.	TRBD1	CASSQELLGTGRETQYF	TGTGCCAGCAGCCAAGAGTTATTGGGGACAGGGAGAGAGACCCAGTACTTC
TRBJ2-3	TRBV28	.	.	CASSPEESTDTQYF	TGTGCCAGCAGTCCGGAGGAAAGCACAGATACGCAGTATTTT
TRBJ2-6	TRBV5-4	.	.	CASSPRDSGANVLTF	TGTGCCAGCAGCCCGCGTGACTCTGGGGCCAACGTCCTGACTTTC
TRBJ2-3	TRBV7-2	.	TRBD2	CASSFSSGIGDTQYF	TGTGCCAGCAGCTTTTCTAGCGGGATTGGAGATACGCAGTATTTT
TRBJ1-2	TRBV6-5	.	.	CASSETGAYGYTF	TGTGCCAGCAGCGAGACAGGAGCCTATGGCTACACCTTC
TRBJ2-4	TRBV11-1	.	TRBD1	CASARDRGAKNIQYF	TGTGCCAGCGCCCGGGACAGGGGAGCCAAAAACATTCAGTACTTC
TRBJ1-5	TRBV18	.	TRBD1	CASSPGQGNQPQHF	TGTGCCAGCTCACCGGGACAGGGCAATCAGCCCCAGCATTTT
TRBJ1-2	TRBV2	.	TRBD1	CASSQTGGGYGYTF	TGTGCCAGCAGTCAGACAGGGGGAGGCTATGGCTACACCTTC
TRBJ2-3	TRBV29-1	.	.	CSTGAGALTDTQYF	TGCAGCACTGGGGCGGGGGCCCTCACAGATACGCAGTATTTT
TRBJ1-6	TRBV27	.	.	CASSLEAVSTLHF	TGTGCCAGCAGTTTAGAGGCAGTCTCCACCCTCCACTTT
TRBJ1-5	TRBV6-5	.	.	CASRVTGDSNQPQHF	TGTGCCAGCAGAGTAACAGGAGATAGCAATCAGCCCCAGCATTTT
TRBJ1-3	TRBV30	.	.	CAWSEVDSRNTIYF	TGTGCCTGGAGCGAAGTGGACAGCAGAAACACCATATATTTT
TRBJ2-1	TRBV13	.	.	CASSRDGYSYNEQFF	TGTGCCAGCAGCCGAGACGGGTATTCCTACAATGAGCAGTTCTTC
TRBJ2-2	TRBV5-5	.	.	CASSGVIANTGELFF	TGTGCCAGCAGCGGAGTGATTGCGAACACCGGGGAGCTGTTTTTT
TRBJ2-1	TRBV11-2	few	TRBD1	CASSATGTGGLSRQFF	TGTGCCAGCAGCGCAACCGGGACAGGGGGCTTAAGTAGGCAGTTCTTC
TRBJ2-2	TRBV7-2	.	.	CASSLPDFTGELFF	TGTGCCAGCAGCTTACCAGACTTCACCGGGGAGCTGTTTTTT
TRBJ1-4	TRBV2	.	TRBD1	CASRVSGTGVEKLFF	TGTGCCAGCAGGGTCTCCGGGACAGGGGTTGAAAAACTGTTTTTT
TRBJ1-4	TRBV2	.	.	CASTGLEKLFF	TGTGCCAGCACTGGGCTGGAAAAACTGTTTTTT
TRBJ1-2	TRBV6-5	.	.	CASSYTGRGNGYTF	TGTGCCAGCAGTTACACAGGGAGGGGGAATGGCTACACCTTC
TRBJ1-2	TRBV20-1	.	.	CSATGFDGYTF	TGCAGTGCTACAGGGTTCGATGGCTACACCTTC